This TCR beta chain was captured in a study of identical twins' blood T cells. Background on the study: About 50 million reads covered six alpha-chain and six beta-chain libraries.

CDR3 length equals 13 residues. The ends were cut back, 7 bases at V and 6 bases at J, with 18 bases in the middle. Per germline, CDR1 SQVTM and CDR2 ANQGSEA. Whole-study results and caveats: Shared CDR3 clonotype counts between two donors mainly tracked the product of their cloneset sizes, twins included. Each donor's most abundant TCRbeta clonotypes shared more CDR3 sequences with her twin than unrelated donors.

This clonotype has ten or more counts. What it recognizes is unknown. Six healthy women, forming three identical twin pairs, donated samples. TCRdb re-called the 5' RACE reads through MiXCR, storing one row per CDR3 protein. The sample has roughly 340,000 distinct CDR3 sequences; roughly 27% are singletons. The sample consisted of PBMCs. The V gene is TRBV29-1, the J gene TRBJ1-2; no definite D call. The receptor was isolated from a woman aged 18-55 years in good health. CDR3 DNA sequence: TGCAGCGCCCCAGTCAGGTCCGGGGATGGCTACACCTTC. Translated, it gives CSAPVRSGDGYTF.